The 3 T cell receptor beta chains given below trace back to one sample, sequenced in a study of regulatory T cells in long-lasting Graves disease (dated by TCRdb to the early 2020s). This specimen's time point label, per the study, means: newly diagnosed GD, antithyroid drugs for less than 3 months. For both TCR sequencing and RNA sequencing, RNA was extracted from PBMCs using TRIzol. Libraries came from multiplex PCR. Sequencer: Illumina HiSeq 4000. To build TCR beta libraries, CDR3 regions were amplified by Arm-PCR using iRepertoire HTBI primers. TCRdb took the public reads, trimmed them with fastp at Q25, ran MiXCR for clone calling and kept in-frame beta chains. CDR3 protein sequences are deduplicated, and each keeps its most common genes and DNA. In all, the sample holds about 370,000 distinct CDR3 sequences, and roughly 15% of those were seen once. Jointly, the top ten make up about 20% of the sample.

The source was peripheral blood mononuclear cells (PBMCs), collected at new diagnosis, from a patient treated with antithyroid drugs. All receptors come from a female donor with Graves disease.

This clonotype has a count of ten or more. The chain carries TRBV2 and TRBJ2-7, with 8 bases fitting TRBD2. The CDR3 consists of 14 residues. Germline CDR1 is SNHLY and CDR2 is FYNNEI. Germline trimming cut 6 bases from V and 4 bases from J; bases unmatched to any gene: 8. As DNA, the CDR3 is TGTGCCAGCAGCCCCGGGACTAGTCGATACGAGCAGTACTTC. This gives the protein CASSPGTSRYEQYF.

In this sample, this clonotype turned up many times. This chain joins TRBV11-2 and TRBJ1-2; D possibly corresponds to TRBD1 (6 bases). Deletions cut 1 base from V and 0 bases from J, with 12 bases between. The CDR3 has 16 amino acids. The germline V gene encodes CDR1 SGHAT and CDR2 FQNNGV. The CDR3 DNA reads as TGTGCCAGCAGCTTAGTGTCGGACAGCCCTAACTATGGCTACACCTTC. Protein product: CASSLVSDSPNYGYTF.

In its sample, this clonotype was seen many times. The chain combines TRBV28 with TRBJ2-7; 7 bases agree with TRBD1. The CDR3 runs 19 residues. Germline values: CDR1 MDHEN, CDR2 SYDVKM. The trim removed 2 bases at V and 1 base at J, leaving 17 bases unmatched. This CDR3 is CASSLHQFLSGQSSYEQYF. The DNA for the CDR3 is TGTGCCAGCAGTTTACACCAATTCCTATCGGGACAGTCTTCCTACGAGCAGTACTTC.